One and the same sample provided the 5 T cell receptor beta chains below, sequenced in a study of T cell responses to AZD1222 COVID-19 vaccine. Measured with immunoSEQ multiplex PCR; TCRdb has only the in-frame clones, and not every one. The sample shows about 94,000 clones, 88% of them seen only once. This sample comprised peripheral blood, obtained 28 days after the second AZD1222 dose. These receptors were collected from an adult who received the AZD1222 COVID-19 vaccine.

V is TRBV4-3 and J is TRBJ2-3; 7 bases align to TRBD2. This CDR3 spans 15 amino acids. The germline CDR1 and CDR2 sequences are LGHNA and YSLEER. V trimming: 0 bases; J trimming: 5 bases; junction bases outside the gene matches: 5. CDR3 in amino acids: CASSQEAGKQDTQYF. CDR3 bases: TGCGCCAGCAGCCAAGAAGCGGGGAAGCAAGATACGCAGTATTTT.

The genes are TRBV11-2 and TRBJ2-1; 12 bases agree with TRBD2. Per germline, CDR1 SGHAT and CDR2 FQNNGV. V lost 0 bases and J lost 4; bases outside the gene matches: 1. The CDR3 runs 16 residues. The CDR3 bases are TGTGCCAGCAGCTTAGAGCTAGCGGGGGGGTACAATGAGCAGTTCTTC. Translated: CASSLELAGGYNEQFF.

This chain uses TRBV21-1 with TRBJ2-1; the table's TRBD2 call for D was not verified on the DNA. TRBV21-1 counts as a pseudogene. The CDR3 is made up of 17 amino acids. CDR3 region: CASSKSPASGVYNEQFF. CDR3 bases: TGTGCCAGCAGCAAATCTCCGGCTAGCGGGGTCTACAATGAGCAGTTCTTC.

The CDR3 DNA reads TGTGCCAGCAGTTTAGCGGGATACTCCTACAATGAGCAGTTCTTC. Protein sequence: CASSLAGYSYNEQFF. The chain is built from TRBV6-5 and TRBJ2-1; 8 nucleotides match TRBD2. The V segment lost 4 bases and the J segment 0 bases; nucleotides outside the gene matches: 2. This CDR3 comprises 15 residues. Germline lookup yields CDR1 MNHEY and CDR2 SVGAGI.

The V call is TRBV5-1, the J call TRBJ2-3; D may be TRBD1 or TRBD2 (5 bases each). The CDR3 consists of 15 residues. V was clipped by 0 bases and J by 3 bases, with 11 bases between them. Germline V lookup: CDR1 SGHRS, CDR2 YFSETQ. The CDR3, as DNA: TGCGCCAGCAGCTTGGGGGACGGGGTGACAGATACGCAGTATTTT. Residues: CASSLGDGVTDTQYF.